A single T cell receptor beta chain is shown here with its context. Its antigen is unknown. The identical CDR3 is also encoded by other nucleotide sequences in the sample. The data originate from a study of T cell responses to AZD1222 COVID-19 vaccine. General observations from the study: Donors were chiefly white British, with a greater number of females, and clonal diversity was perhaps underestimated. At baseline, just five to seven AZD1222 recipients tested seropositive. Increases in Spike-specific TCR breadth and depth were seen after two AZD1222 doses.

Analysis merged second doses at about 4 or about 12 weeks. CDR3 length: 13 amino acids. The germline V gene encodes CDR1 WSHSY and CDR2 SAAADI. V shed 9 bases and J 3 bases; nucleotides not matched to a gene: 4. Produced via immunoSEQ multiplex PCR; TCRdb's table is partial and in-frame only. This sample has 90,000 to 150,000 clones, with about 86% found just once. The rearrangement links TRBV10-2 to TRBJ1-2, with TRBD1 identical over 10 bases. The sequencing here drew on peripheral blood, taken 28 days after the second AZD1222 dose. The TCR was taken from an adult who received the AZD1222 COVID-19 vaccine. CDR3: CASSGTGDYGYTF. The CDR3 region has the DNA TGCGCCAGTTCCGGGACAGGGGACTATGGCTACACCTTC.